This paragraph covers one TCR beta chain sequence. The data stem from a study of blood T cell repertoires in COVID-19. About the research overall: The samples span acute and convalescent COVID-19 from the United States, Italy and Spain. Sample material is recorded as cDNA or gDNA derived from T cells, B-cell-depleted T cells, or PBMCs.

Germline V gives CDR1 LGHNA, CDR2 YNFKEQ. J gave up 4 bases and V 0 bases, and 3 bases lay outside the gene matches. This CDR3 region has 15 residues. Sequenced by immunoSEQ multiplex PCR; TCRdb stores in-frame clones only, minus some. Seen here are some 150,000 clones, about 80% observed once, and the top ten hold roughly 0.52%. The sequencing input was peripheral blood. The sequence was collected from a man aged 60-69 years with acute or convalescent COVID-19. The gene calls are TRBV4-2 and TRBJ2-3, with 8 bases matching TRBD2. In nucleotides, the CDR3 is TGTGCCAGCAGCCAAGATCCGGGGGGGGCAGATACGCAGTATTTT. It specifies CASSQDPGGADTQYF.